Listed below are T cell receptor beta chains from one sample, sequenced in a study of blood T cells in healthy people across ages. One entry per CDR3 protein results from TCRdb running MiXCR on the 5' RACE reads. The sample lists approximately 1.5 million distinct CDR3 sequences, about 45% occurring once. Sequencing used blood. These receptors were obtained from a woman younger than 30 in good health. Each CDR3 is given with its conserved first and last residue. The D gene is left open where the match is weak. Clone size appears in some rows only: once, few, many, or a class for an expanded clone.

d_call clone_size j_call v_call cdr3_aa cdr3_nt
TRBD2 - TRBJ2-1 TRBV4-1 CASSQGGGKVNEQFF TGCGCCAGCAGCCAAGGGGGAGGGAAGGTCAATGAGCAGTTCTTC
TRBD2 few TRBJ2-3 TRBV20-1 CSASHSGSPADTQYF TGCAGTGCTAGCCATAGCGGGAGCCCAGCAGATACGCAGTATTTT
- - TRBJ2-1 TRBV19 CASSAALYNEQFF TGTGCCAGTAGTGCCGCCCTGTACAATGAGCAGTTCTTC
- - TRBJ2-3 TRBV27 CASRPSRLVTDTQYF TGTGCCAGCAGACCTTCGAGACTAGTCACAGATACGCAGTATTTT
- - TRBJ2-4 TRBV20-1 CSARGAGMPKNIQYF TGCAGTGCTAGAGGGGCGGGAATGCCGAAAAACATTCAGTACTTC
- - TRBJ2-1 TRBV28 CASSLGRWGRSDEQFF TGTGCCAGCAGTTTGGGCCGCTGGGGAAGGTCGGATGAGCAGTTCTTC
- - TRBJ1-1 TRBV6-2/TRBV6-3 CASTEVGEVTEAFF TGTGCCAGCACCGAAGTGGGGGAAGTCACTGAAGCTTTCTTT
TRBD1 - TRBJ1-5 TRBV12-3/TRBV12-4 CASSLGGRGQGTNQPQHF TGTGCCAGCAGTTTAGGGGGCCGGGGACAGGGGACCAATCAGCCCCAGCATTTT
- - TRBJ1-2 TRBV7-2 CASSLVWQGGGYTF TGTGCCAGCAGCTTAGTGTGGCAGGGAGGTGGCTACACCTTC
TRBD1 - TRBJ2-7 TRBV4-2 CASSQVDRVSYEQYF TGTGCCAGCAGCCAGGTGGACAGGGTTTCCTACGAGCAGTACTTC
- once TRBJ2-5 TRBV5-1 CASNKDGLRETQYF TGCGCCAGCAATAAGGACGGGTTGAGGGAGACCCAGTACTTC
TRBD2 - TRBJ2-2 TRBV4-3 CASSQVMKLGTSGSNTGELFF TGCGCCAGCAGCCAAGTCATGAAACTTGGGACTAGCGGCTCGAACACCGGGGAGCTGTTTTTT
- many TRBJ2-6 TRBV20-1 CSASMTGPSGANVLTF TGCAGTGCTAGCATGACAGGTCCCTCTGGGGCCAACGTCCTGACTTTC
- - TRBJ2-7 TRBV28 CASSLPDRGRGEQYF TGTGCCAGCAGTTTACCGGATCGGGGTCGGGGCGAGCAGTACTTC
TRBD1 few TRBJ2-1 TRBV27 CASGQGAVEQFF TGTGCCAGCGGACAGGGGGCAGTTGAGCAGTTCTTC
TRBD1 - TRBJ2-3 TRBV4-3 CASSPRDRGGDAQYF TGCGCCAGCAGCCCCCGGGACAGGGGTGGAGATGCGCAGTATTTT
TRBD2 - TRBJ2-3 TRBV29-1 CSMGLAADGYTDTQYF TGCAGCATGGGACTAGCGGCAGATGGATACACAGATACGCAGTATTTT
TRBD2 - TRBJ2-3 TRBV20-1 CSASPPGLANSDTQYF TGCAGTGCTTCCCCTCCGGGACTAGCGAACTCGGATACGCAGTATTTT
- few TRBJ2-2 TRBV11-2 CASRDTGGELFF TGTGCCAGCAGGGACACGGGCGGGGAGCTGTTTTTT
- - TRBJ1-2 TRBV4-2 CASSQDLATNYGYTF TGTGCCAGCAGCCAAGACTTGGCGACTAACTATGGCTACACCTTC
- - TRBJ1-2 TRBV3-1 CASSQGRIANYGYTF TGTGCCAGCAGCCAAGGACGGATTGCTAACTATGGCTACACCTTC
- - TRBJ1-1 TRBV29-1 CSVQDGNTEAFF TGCAGCGTACAGGATGGGAACACTGAGGCTTTCTTT
- - TRBJ2-5 TRBV18 CASSPPLGETQYF TGTGCCAGCTCACCACCCCTCGGAGAGACCCAGTACTTC
TRBD2 few TRBJ2-3 TRBV6-8 CASSTVAGTDTQYF TGTGCCAGCAGTACGGTAGCGGGGACAGATACGCAGTATTTT
- - TRBJ2-7 TRBV5-6 CASTGDRPYEQYF TGTGCCAGCACCGGGGACCGACCCTACGAGCAGTACTTC
- many TRBJ2-5 TRBV12-3/TRBV12-4 CASSPKNRGWETQYF TGTGCCAGCAGCCCTAAAAATAGGGGCTGGGAGACCCAGTACTTC
- - TRBJ1-1 TRBV21-1 CASSKRGFSQEDTEAFF TGTGCCAGCAGCAAAAGGGGGTTTAGTCAAGAAGACACTGAAGCTTTCTTT
- - TRBJ2-7 TRBV6-2/TRBV6-3 CASSYGQNEQYF TGTGCCAGCAGTTATGGACAAAACGAGCAGTACTTC
- - TRBJ1-2 TRBV28 CASSLLGGETRAYGYTF TGTGCCAGCAGTTTGTTGGGAGGGGAAACCCGGGCCTATGGCTACACCTTC
- - TRBJ2-1 TRBV20-1 CSAPLGSGSPYNEQFF TGCAGTGCCCCCCTAGGGAGCGGTAGCCCCTACAATGAGCAGTTCTTC
- few TRBJ2-2 TRBV27 CASSRGQGYTGELFF TGTGCCAGCAGCCGCGGGCAGGGATACACCGGGGAGCTGTTTTTT
- once TRBJ2-7 TRBV20-1 CSALSQVHRAYEQYF TGCAGTGCCCTATCACAGGTCCATAGGGCCTACGAGCAGTACTTC
- once TRBJ2-2 TRBV10-1 CASSDRASTGELFF TGCGCCAGCAGTGATAGGGCCAGCACCGGGGAGCTGTTTTTT
TRBD2 - TRBJ2-1 TRBV11-2 CASRPGLAGTYNEQFF TGTGCCAGCAGACCCGGACTAGCGGGGACGTACAATGAGCAGTTCTTC
- few TRBJ2-3 TRBV4-3 CASSQVRLWTDTQYF TGCGCCAGCAGCCAAGTGAGACTTTGGACAGATACGCAGTATTTT
- - TRBJ1-1 TRBV6-2/TRBV6-3 CASKTRDTEAFF TGTGCCAGCAAAACTCGGGACACTGAAGCTTTCTTT
TRBD2 - TRBJ2-1 TRBV20-1 CSTQAGGISYNEQFF TGCAGTACTCAAGCGGGGGGGATTTCCTACAATGAGCAGTTCTTC
- - TRBJ2-7 TRBV6-2/TRBV6-3 CASSSIRDIQTYEQYF TGTGCCAGCAGTTCTATCCGGGACATCCAAACCTACGAGCAGTACTTC
- - TRBJ2-3 TRBV4-3 CASSQEKRGTDTQYF TGCGCCAGCAGCCAAGAGAAGCGCGGCACAGATACGCAGTATTTT
- - TRBJ2-7 TRBV27 CASSPYGGAGFGEQYF TGTGCCAGCAGTCCATATGGGGGAGCAGGGTTCGGCGAGCAGTACTTC
TRBD2 - TRBJ2-3 TRBV29-1 CSVAPAGNTDTQYF TGCAGCGTTGCTCCAGCGGGGAACACAGATACGCAGTATTTT
TRBD1 few TRBJ1-2 TRBV3-1 CASSHGQGGYTF TGTGCCAGCAGCCACGGACAGGGCGGCTACACCTTC
- - TRBJ2-7 TRBV20-1 CSAPLAGLGLDEQYF TGCAGTGCTCCCTTGGCGGGACTGGGTTTGGATGAGCAGTACTTC
TRBD2 - TRBJ2-5 TRBV20-1 CSAGVPYGLAGGETQYF TGCAGTGCTGGAGTACCTTATGGGCTAGCGGGTGGAGAGACCCAGTACTTC
- - TRBJ2-1 TRBV9 CASSVDGVRETQFF TGTGCCAGCAGCGTAGACGGGGTTCGGGAGACCCAGTTCTTC
- few TRBJ2-2 TRBV24-1 CATSVLNTGELFF TGTGCCACCAGTGTCCTGAACACCGGGGAGCTGTTTTTT
- - TRBJ1-5 TRBV4-1 CASSQDQTAQPQHF TGCGCCAGCAGCCAAGATCAAACAGCTCAGCCCCAGCATTTT
TRBD2 few TRBJ2-3 TRBV4-3 CASSQTPGLAETDTQYF TGCGCCAGCAGCCAAACTCCGGGACTAGCGGAAACAGATACGCAGTATTTT
- - TRBJ1-1 TRBV9 CASSTPQDTEAFF TGTGCCAGCAGCACCCCCCAGGACACTGAAGCTTTCTTT
- few TRBJ1-1 TRBV9 CASSVGSGTEAFF TGTGCTAGCAGCGTGGGGTCTGGCACTGAAGCTTTCTTT
- few TRBJ2-7 TRBV6-2/TRBV6-3 CASSSLERSSYEQYF TGTGCCAGCAGTTCCTTGGAGCGGAGTTCCTACGAGCAGTACTTC
TRBD2 few TRBJ2-1 TRBV7-2 CASSPLWPSGGQFF TGTGCCAGCAGCCCCCTGTGGCCTAGCGGGGGACAGTTCTTC
TRBD1 - TRBJ2-1 TRBV9 CASSVSGQGRGEQFF TGTGCCAGCAGCGTATCGGGACAGGGTAGGGGCGAGCAGTTCTTC